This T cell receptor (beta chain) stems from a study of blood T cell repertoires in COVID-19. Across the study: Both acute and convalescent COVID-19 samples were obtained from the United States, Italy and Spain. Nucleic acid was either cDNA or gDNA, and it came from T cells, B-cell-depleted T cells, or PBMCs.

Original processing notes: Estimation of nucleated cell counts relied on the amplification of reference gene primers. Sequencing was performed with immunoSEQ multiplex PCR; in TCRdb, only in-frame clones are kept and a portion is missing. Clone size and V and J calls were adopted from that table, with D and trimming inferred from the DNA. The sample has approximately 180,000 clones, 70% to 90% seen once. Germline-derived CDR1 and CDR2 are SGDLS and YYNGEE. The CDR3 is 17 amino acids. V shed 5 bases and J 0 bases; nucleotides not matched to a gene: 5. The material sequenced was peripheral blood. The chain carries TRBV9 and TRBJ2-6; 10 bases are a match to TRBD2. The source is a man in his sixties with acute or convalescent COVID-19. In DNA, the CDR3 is TGTGCCAGCAGTCGTGGACTAGCGGCCTCTGGGGCCAACGTCCTGACTTTC. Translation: CASSRGLAASGANVLTF.